This T cell receptor beta chain stems from a study of blood T cell repertoires in COVID-19. Overall study context: From T cells, B-cell-depleted T cells, or PBMCs came the material, which was cDNA or gDNA.

J gave up 5 bases and V 0 bases, and 3 bases lay outside the gene matches. CDR1 and CDR2 from the germline V gene are SGHDN and FVKESK. There are 14 residues in the CDR3. Source study methods: Reference gene primer amplification gave estimated nucleated cell counts. Only in-frame clones appear in the TCRdb table, and some are missing; sequencing was by immunoSEQ multiplex PCR. From that table come the V and J calls and clone size; the DNA was used to work out D and trimming. This repertoire shows approximately 360,000 clones, nearly 90% found once; its top ten account for about 6.8%. Sequencing was carried out using peripheral blood. The V call is TRBV14, the J call TRBJ2-5; 7 nucleotides agree with TRBD2. The clonotype originates from a man aged 18 to 35 with active or convalescent COVID-19. The CDR3 DNA follows: TGTGCCAGCAGCCAAGATCTGCGGGGGGAGACCCAGTACTTC. It is translated as CASSQDLRGETQYF.